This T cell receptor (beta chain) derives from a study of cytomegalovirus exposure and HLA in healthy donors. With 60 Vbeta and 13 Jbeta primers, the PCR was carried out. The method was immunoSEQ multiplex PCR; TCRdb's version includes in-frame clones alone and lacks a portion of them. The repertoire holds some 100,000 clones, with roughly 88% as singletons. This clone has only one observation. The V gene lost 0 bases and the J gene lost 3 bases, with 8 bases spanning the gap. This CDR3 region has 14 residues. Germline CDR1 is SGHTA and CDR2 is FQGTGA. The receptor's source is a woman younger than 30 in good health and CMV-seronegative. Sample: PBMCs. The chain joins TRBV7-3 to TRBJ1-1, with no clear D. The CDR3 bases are TGTGCCAGCAGCTTAACTGGGCCGCACACTGAAGCTTTCTTT. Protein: CASSLTGPHTEAFF.